This paragraph reports one T cell receptor (beta chain). As originally analysed: Reference gene primer amplification in the assay estimated nucleated cell counts. The protocol was immunoSEQ multiplex PCR, while the TCRdb copy is restricted to in-frame clones and leaves out a portion. The V and J calls and clone size come from that table; D and trimming were worked out from the DNA. The data contain tens of thousands of clones, about 85% of them singletons. Germline V CDR1 and CDR2: MGHRA, YSYEKL. The CDR3 spans 19 residues. Trimming at V came to 1 base and at J to 4 bases, leaving 17 bases not matched to a gene. This record belongs to a study of blood T cell repertoires in COVID-19. On the study more broadly: Samples of COVID-19 (acute and convalescent) were obtained from the United States, Italy and Spain. The cDNA or gDNA used as material had been derived from T cells, B-cell-depleted T cells, or PBMCs.

The sample comprised peripheral blood. This rearrangement joins TRBV4-1 to TRBJ2-7; 9 nucleotides agree with TRBD2. The sequence came from a human donor in a cohort sampled during active COVID-19. CDR3 bases: TGCGCCAGCAGCCAAGGGTTGATCGGGAGGCGGGAGGGCCCGTACGAGCAGTACTTC. Protein sequence: CASSQGLIGRREGPYEQYF.